The 8 T cell receptor beta chains below were found in one sample sequenced in a study of control samples from healthy donors and cancer patients. Here immunoSEQ multiplex PCR was the method, and the copy in TCRdb shows in-frame clones only, minus some. Of 40,000 to 55,000 clones in the sample, around nine tenths were seen once. The specimen was PBMCs. The receptor set was obtained from a man aged 35 to 55 with colorectal cancer.

The chain recombines TRBV6-1 with TRBJ1-5; perhaps TRBD1 as D (5 bases). The V gene lost 2 bases and the J gene lost 5 bases, with 13 bases spanning the gap. The CDR3 covers 15 residues. Germline CDR1 reads MNHNS; CDR2 reads SASEGT. This chain's CDR3 is CASSEQGSYYQPQHF. The CDR3 DNA is TGTGCCAGCAGTGAACAGGGAAGCTACTATCAGCCCCAGCATTTT.

This clone was seen once. The chain couples TRBV6-5 to TRBJ2-7; tentative D call: TRBD2 (5 bases). This CDR3 has 16 residues. Trimming pared 0 bases from V and 5 bases from J, leaving 17 bases between. CDR1 and CDR2 (germline): MNHEY, SVGAGI. As DNA, the CDR3 is TGTGCCAGCAGTTACTCGAAGGGAGACCATCTTAACGAGCAGTACTTC. Translated, it gives CASSYSKGDHLNEQYF.

The chain is built from TRBV11-2 and TRBJ2-7, with no clear D. CDR1 is SGHAT and CDR2 is FQNNGV in the germline V gene. The CDR3 consists of 12 residues. Trimming shortened V by 1 base and J by 3 bases, and 4 bases separated the two germline ends. CDR3 bases: TGTGCCAGCAGCTTAGGGTACTACGAGCAGTACTTC. Amino acid sequence: CASSLGYYEQYF.

V and J are TRBV5-1 and TRBJ2-1; D call uncertain. The germline V gene encodes CDR1 SGHRS and CDR2 YFSETQ. V was trimmed by 1 base and J by 6 bases, leaving 5 bases between them. The CDR3 spans 12 residues. CDR3 coding DNA: TGCGCCAGCAGCTTGTTCTCCAATGAGCAGTTCTTC. It translates to CASSLFSNEQFF.

Within the sample, this clone is medium-sized. This sequence joins TRBV27 and TRBJ1-1, with 8 bases matching TRBD1. The CDR3 has 13 residues. Germline CDR1 and CDR2: MNHEY and SMNVEV (reference sequence). V gave up 2 bases and J gave up 10 bases; unmatched junction bases: 6. CDR3 loop: CASSLGRGRVAFF. CDR3 in DNA: TGTGCCAGCAGTTTAGGCAGGGGGCGTGTAGCTTTCTTT.

V usage is TRBV19 and J usage is TRBJ2-6; weak D call: TRBD1 (6 bases). The germline V gene has CDR1 LNHDA and CDR2 SQIVND (reference sequence). CDR3 length: 17 residues. The V gene lost 3 bases and the J gene lost 0 bases, with 12 bases spanning the gap. CDR3 sequence: CASSMEDRYSGANVLTF. The CDR3 DNA reads TGTGCCAGTAGTATGGAGGACAGATACTCTGGGGCCAACGTCCTGACTTTC.

The rearrangement links TRBV10-1 to TRBJ2-1; 14 nucleotides match TRBD2. The CDR3 extends over 16 amino acids. Germline V CDR1 and CDR2: WNHNN, SYGVQD (reference sequence). V lost 4 bases to trimming and J lost 8 bases; unmatched junction nucleotides: 7. The CDR3 DNA sequence: TGCGCCAGCAGTGGGCAGGGGACTAGCGGGAGCCATGAGCAGTTCTTC. It yields the protein CASSGQGTSGSHEQFF.

The chain links TRBV12-3 or TRBV12-4 to TRBJ1-1; no reliable D call. V dropped 3 bases and J dropped 8 bases, with 10 bases sitting between them. CDR3 size: 12 residues. CDR3 region: CASSLLGREAFF. DNA of the CDR3: TGTGCCAGCAGTTTGTTAGGACGGGAAGCTTTCTTT.